These 26 T cell receptor beta chains were all obtained from the same sample, sequenced in a study of T cell responses to AZD1222 COVID-19 vaccine. Generated by immunoSEQ multiplex PCR, the TCRdb table keeps only in-frame clones and is missing some. This sample carries about 150,000 clones, about nine tenths of them seen once, and the ten largest clones take roughly 1.9%. Sequencing was performed on peripheral blood, taken on day 0 of AZD1222 vaccination. Receptor source: an adult in good health.

The chain links TRBV7-2 to TRBJ1-4; D is unresolved. The CDR3 contains 17 residues. Trimming pared 5 bases from V and 0 bases from J, leaving 16 bases between. The V gene's germline CDR1 is SGHTA and CDR2 FQGNSA. The CDR3 sequence is CASSPERSRTTNEKLFF. The DNA for the CDR3 is TGTGCCAGCAGCCCCGAGCGAAGTAGAACAACTAATGAAAAACTGTTTTTT. Combining the CDR3 with reference TRBV7-2 and TRBJ1-4 gives the whole variable domain GAGVSQSPSNKVTEKGKDVELRCDPISGHTALYWYRQSLGQGLEFLIYFQGNSAPDKSGLPSDRFSAERTGGSVSTLTIQRTQQEDSAVYLCASSPERSRTTNEKLFFGSGTQLSVL.

The V gene is TRBV28, the J gene TRBJ1-1; no clear D gene. Between the trimmed V and J ends, which lost 2 bases and 8 bases, there was a span of 9 bases. The CDR3 is 12 amino acids. Germline V CDR1 and CDR2: MDHEN, SYDVKM. CDR3 in amino acids: CASSLRRDEAFF. In nucleotides, the CDR3 is TGTGCCAGCAGTTTAAGGAGAGACGAAGCTTTCTTT.

This clone was found a few times. CDR3 protein: CASSARQGRVTEAFF. The DNA of the CDR3 is TGTGCCAGCAGCGCCAGACAGGGTCGGGTCACTGAAGCTTTCTTT. The rearrangement links TRBV7-8 to TRBJ1-1; 7 bases match TRBD1. CDR1 is SGHVS, CDR2 FQNEAQ, per germline. The CDR3 is 15 amino acids. The V gene end was trimmed by 5 bases and the J gene end by 4 bases; junction bases not matched to a gene: 10. The complete variable domain, with remaining parts taken from reference TRBV7-8 and TRBJ1-1, reads GAGVSQSPRYKVAKRGQDVALRCDPISGHVSLFWYQQALGQGPEFLTYFQNEAQLDKSGLPSDRFFAERPEGSVSTLKIQRTQQEDSAVYLCASSARQGRVTEAFFGQGTRLTVV.

The V and J genes are TRBV5-1 and TRBJ1-2, with a weak D call TRBD1 (5 bases). Germline V lookup: CDR1 SGHRS, CDR2 YFSETQ. The CDR3 totals 13 residues. Trimming shortened V by 0 bases and J by 4 bases, and 7 bases separated the two germline ends. The CDR3 sequence: CASSLAQGYGYTF. The CDR3 bases are TGCGCCAGCAGCTTGGCTCAGGGCTATGGCTACACCTTC. The whole variable domain, filled in from reference TRBV5-1 and TRBJ1-2, reads KAGVTQTPRYLIKTRGQQVTLSCSPISGHRSVSWYQQTPGQGLQFLFEYFSETQRNKGNFPGRFSGRQFSNSRSEMNVSTLELGDSALYLCASSLAQGYGYTFGSGTRLTVV.

The V call is TRBV28, the J call TRBJ1-5, with no clear D. The germline CDR1 and CDR2 sequences are MDHEN and SYDVKM. V was pared by 4 bases and J by 5 bases, with 12 bases between. CDR3 length: 14 amino acids. CDR3 bases: TGTGCCAGCAGTTCCCCGGGGTTGGATCAGCCCCAGCATTTT. This codes for CASSSPGLDQPQHF.

CDR3 nucleotide sequence: TGTGCCAGCAGCCCCGCTCACACTGAAGCTTTCTTT. It specifies CASSPAHTEAFF. The V call is TRBV9, the J call TRBJ1-1; no definite D call. The V gene's germline CDR1 is SGDLS and CDR2 YYNGEE. V dropped 4 bases and J dropped 3 bases, with 7 bases sitting between them. The CDR3 contains 12 residues.

This clone was counted once. The rearrangement links TRBV24-1 to TRBJ2-1, with D possibly matching TRBD1 (6 bases). Trimming took off 2 bases at V and 5 bases at J, with 12 bases between the two ends. The CDR3 length is 15 residues. CDR1 KGHDR and CDR2 SFDVKD come from the germline V gene. CDR3 DNA: TGTGCCACCAGTGATTACCTACAGGGAGACAATGAGCAGTTCTTC. It yields the protein CATSDYLQGDNEQFF.

This rearrangement joins TRBV7-2 to TRBJ1-5; D uncertain. Looked up from germline, CDR1 is SGHTA and CDR2 is FQGNSA. The CDR3 covers 13 residues. Trimming took off 3 bases at V and 0 bases at J, with 3 bases between the two ends. CDR3 sequence reads: CASSFNSNQPQHF. For the CDR3, the DNA is TGTGCCAGCAGCTTTAATAGCAATCAGCCCCAGCATTTT.

This chain connects TRBV5-4 to TRBJ2-1; 8 bases match TRBD1. Losses at the gene ends were 0 bases for V and 10 bases for J; bases not matched to a gene: 3. The germline CDR1 and CDR2 sequences are SGHNT and YYREEE (reference sequence). This CDR3 region has 13 residues. Written as DNA, the CDR3 is TGTGCCAGCAGCTTGGCCAGGGGGCGCGAGCAGTTCTTC. Translated, it gives CASSLARGREQFF.

This clone was recorded only once. This rearrangement joins TRBV3-1 (or the pseudogene TRBV3-2) to TRBJ2-1; 7 bases match TRBD2. Germline V gene sequence: CDR1 LGHDT, CDR2 YNNKEL (reference sequence). The CDR3 contains 15 residues. Trimming at V came to 6 bases and at J to 0 bases, leaving 5 bases not matched to a gene. CDR3 residues: CASRHGGSSYNEQFF. The CDR3 region has the DNA TGTGCCAGCAGACACGGGGGGAGCTCCTACAATGAGCAGTTCTTC.

This clone was counted at least ten times. This chain joins TRBV5-4 and TRBJ1-6; maybe TRBD1 (6 bases). Germline V gene lookup returns CDR1 SGHNT and CDR2 YYREEE (reference sequence). CDR3 length: 15 amino acids. Deletions cut 4 bases from V and 10 bases from J, with 18 bases between. The CDR3 region has the DNA TGTGCCAGCAGCCCATGGGGACAACCAGGCTCACCCCTCCACTTT. Its translation: CASSPWGQPGSPLHF.

The CDR3 DNA reads as TGTGCCAGCAGTTTCCGGGACAGCTCCTACGAGCAGTACTTC. It translates to CASSFRDSSYEQYF. The chain has TRBV27 and TRBJ2-7; 7 bases align to TRBD1. Losses at the gene ends were 3 bases for V and 0 bases for J; bases not matched to a gene: 2. This CDR3 comprises 14 residues. Germline CDR1 reads MNHEY; CDR2 reads SMNVEV (reference sequence).

This rearrangement joins TRBV19 to TRBJ2-3; 8 nucleotides agree with TRBD2. CDR3 size: 14 residues. In germline, CDR1 is LNHDA, CDR2 SQIVND (reference sequence). J lost 5 bases, V lost 6 bases, and 7 bases had no gene match. The CDR3 reads CASSLSGEGDTQYF. CDR3 DNA sequence: TGTGCCAGTAGCCTTAGCGGGGAGGGAGATACGCAGTATTTT.

This clone was seen once. The chain recombines TRBV24-1 with TRBJ2-1, with 9 bases identical to TRBD1. Germline V gene sequence: CDR1 KGHDR, CDR2 SFDVKD. The CDR3 runs to 13 residues. V gave up 9 bases and J gave up 8 bases; unmatched junction bases: 7. CDR3 region: CATGGQGIDEQFF. The CDR3 DNA sequence: TGTGCCACCGGCGGACAGGGGATCGATGAGCAGTTCTTC.

The V gene is TRBV29-1, the J gene TRBJ1-1, with D hard to call. The CDR3 extends over 12 amino acids. CDR1 is SQVTM, CDR2 ANQGSEA, per germline. V gave up 7 bases and J gave up 3 bases, with 12 bases separating them. CDR3 bases: TGCAGCGGTACAACAACCGACACTGAAGCTTTCTTT. Protein sequence: CSGTTTDTEAFF.

The V call is TRBV6-5, the J call TRBJ2-5; 12 positions agree with TRBD2. V lost 9 bases to trimming and J lost 2 bases; unmatched junction nucleotides: 7. This CDR3 is 15 amino acids long. Germline V lookup: CDR1 MNHEY, CDR2 SVGAGI. In DNA form, the CDR3 reads TGTGCCAGTGAAGTGACTAGCGGGAGTCAAGAGACCCAGTACTTC. Its translation: CASEVTSGSQETQYF.

The V and J genes are TRBV7-2 and TRBJ2-1, with 12 bases identical to TRBD2. The CDR3 covers 17 residues. In germline, CDR1 is SGHTA, CDR2 FQGNSA. Germline trimming cut 1 base from V and 6 bases from J; bases unmatched to any gene: 7. CDR3 residues: CASSLVTLAGGSNEQFF. The CDR3 DNA reads as TGTGCCAGCAGCTTAGTCACACTAGCGGGAGGTAGCAATGAGCAGTTCTTC. Complete variable domain (other parts from reference TRBV7-2 and TRBJ2-1): GAGVSQSPSNKVTEKGKDVELRCDPISGHTALYWYRQSLGQGLEFLIYFQGNSAPDKSGLPSDRFSAERTGGSVSTLTIQRTQQEDSAVYLCASSLVTLAGGSNEQFFGPGTRLTVL.

The count of this clone is one. The V and J genes are TRBV18 and TRBJ1-1; 8 nucleotides line up with TRBD1. J lost 0 bases, V lost 4 bases, and 10 bases had no gene match. The germline V gene encodes CDR1 KGHSH and CDR2 LQKENI. CDR3 length: 17 residues. CDR3 protein: CASSLRQGQGLNTEAFF. The CDR3 nucleotides are TGTGCCAGCTCACTTAGACAAGGACAGGGACTGAACACTGAAGCTTTCTTT.

The rearrangement uses TRBV11-1 and TRBJ2-1; 11 bases agree with TRBD2. The CDR3 extends over 16 amino acids. The germline V gene encodes CDR1 SGHAT and CDR2 FQDESV (reference sequence). J gave up 8 bases and V 1 base, and 7 bases lay outside the gene matches. CDR3: CASSLVLAGGFDEQFF. DNA for the CDR3: TGTGCCAGCAGCTTAGTTCTAGCGGGAGGCTTCGATGAGCAGTTCTTC.

This clone was counted once. J is TRBJ2-1 and V is TRBV2; 13 nucleotides line up with TRBD2. CDR3 length equals 16 residues. Trimming removed 5 bases from V and 3 bases from J; junction bases left unmatched: 4. The germline V gene has CDR1 SNHLY and CDR2 FYNNEI. The CDR3 region has the DNA TGTGCCAGCAGTCCACGGACTAGCGGGAGCTACAATGAGCAGTTCTTC. Protein product: CASSPRTSGSYNEQFF.

This chain connects TRBV9 to TRBJ2-3; perhaps TRBD2 as D (5 bases). The length of the CDR3 is 14 residues. The V gene's germline CDR1 is SGDLS and CDR2 YYNGEE. Trimming removed 0 bases from V and 3 bases from J, with 8 bases in between. The CDR3 nucleotides read TGTGCCAGCAGCGTAGGTAGGACTACAGATACGCAGTATTTT. It encodes CASSVGRTTDTQYF.

The chain uses TRBV10-3 and TRBJ2-1; the D gene is possibly TRBD2 (6 bases). In germline, CDR1 is ENHRY, CDR2 SYGVKD. The ends were cut back, 10 bases at V and 6 bases at J, with 13 bases in the middle. The CDR3 contains 12 residues. The CDR3 DNA reads as TGTGCCACCGCGGGGCTCCCCAATGAGCAGTTCTTC. Translation: CATAGLPNEQFF.

The chain joins TRBV5-6 to TRBJ2-5; D gene ambiguous. Germline lookup yields CDR1 SGHDT and CDR2 YYEEEE. Trimming cost V 0 bases and J 7 bases, with 19 bases left between them. The CDR3 extends over 16 amino acids. CDR3 sequence (DNA): TGTGCCAGCAGCTTGGGGCTCGAGAGGTTATTGGGGACCCAGTACTTC. Encoded protein: CASSLGLERLLGTQYF.

The V gene is TRBV4-3, the J gene TRBJ2-7; a weak D match, TRBD2 (5 bases). This CDR3 region has 14 residues. With 3 bases removed from V and 4 bases from J, the gap between germline ends came to 13 bases. Germline CDR1 reads LGHNA; CDR2 reads YSLEER. The CDR3 DNA sequence: TGCGCCAGCAGCCACGAATTAGAGGGTTACGAGCAGTACTTC. This codes for CASSHELEGYEQYF.

The count of this clone is one. The chain joins TRBV5-8 to TRBJ2-6, with D possibly being TRBD1 (6 bases). The CDR3 is made up of 17 amino acids. V was cut by 4 bases and J by 0 bases, with 14 bases left in between. CDR1 SGHTS and CDR2 YDEGEE come from the germline V gene. The CDR3 reads CASSGGQFSSGANVLTF. The DNA for the CDR3 is TGTGCCAGCAGCGGCGGACAGTTTAGCTCTGGGGCCAACGTCCTGACTTTC.

The V call is TRBV20-1, the J call TRBJ2-2; D remains ambiguous. The CDR3 is made up of 11 amino acids. CDR1 is DFQATT and CDR2 is SNEGSKA in the germline V gene (reference sequence). V was shortened by 6 bases and J by 4 bases, with 6 bases between the two germline ends. For the CDR3, the DNA is TGCAGTGCCCGTATCACCGGGGAGCTGTTTTTT. Its protein product is CSARITGELFF.